This TCR beta chain was retrieved from a study of PD-1 blockade in classical Hodgkin lymphoma. Notes on the study in general: Lower baseline TCR diversity was reported for newly diagnosed patients than for healthy donors.

The data were produced by immunoSEQ multiplex PCR, yet TCRdb's version contains in-frame clones alone and is incomplete. The sample records 84,000 or so clones, around 90% being singletons. In every patient, relapse followed autologous stem cell transplantation, while exposure to brentuximab vedotin differed. Notes on this clone: Its antigen is currently unknown.

The receptor was derived from a human donor with classical Hodgkin lymphoma. The sequencing used peripheral blood mononuclear cells (PBMCs), collected before the second cycle of nivolumab.

In nucleotides, the CDR3 is TGTGCCAGCAGTCCTATCGGACGTCGAGAAAAACTGTTTTTT. Translated: CASSPIGRREKLFF. The rearrangement uses TRBV28 and TRBJ1-4; D remains ambiguous. Germline CDR1 MDHEN, CDR2 SYDVKM. The CDR3 length is 14 residues. V was clipped by 5 bases and J by 8 bases, with 15 bases between them.